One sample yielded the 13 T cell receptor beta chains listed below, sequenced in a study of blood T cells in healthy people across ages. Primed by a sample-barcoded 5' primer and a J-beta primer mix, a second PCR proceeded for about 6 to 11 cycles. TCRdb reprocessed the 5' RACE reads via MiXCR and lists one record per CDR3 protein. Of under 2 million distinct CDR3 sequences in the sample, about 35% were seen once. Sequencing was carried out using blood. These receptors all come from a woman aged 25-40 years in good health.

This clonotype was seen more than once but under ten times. CDR3 sequence: CSAPGLAGREQFF. DNA for the CDR3: TGCAGTGCGCCGGGACTAGCGGGACGGGAGCAGTTCTTC. V gene TRBV20-1 combines with J gene TRBJ2-1; 13 bases are shared with TRBD2. Germline loops: CDR1 DFQATT, CDR2 SNEGSKA (reference sequence). J was trimmed by 10 bases and V by 6 bases; bases with no gene match: 6. The CDR3 is 13 residues long.

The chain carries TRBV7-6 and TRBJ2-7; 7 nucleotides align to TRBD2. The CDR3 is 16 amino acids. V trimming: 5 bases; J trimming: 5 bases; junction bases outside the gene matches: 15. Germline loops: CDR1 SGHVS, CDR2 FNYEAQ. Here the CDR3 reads CASSPSTVGDYHEQYF. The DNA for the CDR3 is TGTGCCAGCAGCCCCTCAACGGTCGGGGACTATCACGAGCAGTACTTC.

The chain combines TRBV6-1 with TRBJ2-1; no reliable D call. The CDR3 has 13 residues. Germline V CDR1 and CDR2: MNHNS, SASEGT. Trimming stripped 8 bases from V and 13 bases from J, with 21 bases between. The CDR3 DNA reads TGTGCCAGCGCCATGTTCCCGCGTGAGACCCAGTTCTTC. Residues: CASAMFPRETQFF.

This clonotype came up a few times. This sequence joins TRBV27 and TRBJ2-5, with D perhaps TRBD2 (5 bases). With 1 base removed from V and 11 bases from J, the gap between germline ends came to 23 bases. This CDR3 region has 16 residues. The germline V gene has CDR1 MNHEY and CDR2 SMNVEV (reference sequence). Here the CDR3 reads CASSLLDPSTGMEQYF. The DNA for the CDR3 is TGTGCCAGCAGTTTATTAGACCCTTCAACGGGGATGGAGCAGTACTTC.

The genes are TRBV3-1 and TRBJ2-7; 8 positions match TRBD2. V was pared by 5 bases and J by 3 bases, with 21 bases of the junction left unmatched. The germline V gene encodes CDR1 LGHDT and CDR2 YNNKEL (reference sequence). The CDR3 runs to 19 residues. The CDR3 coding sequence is TGTGCCAGCAGCGAAGTGTTCGCGGGAGGTTCTTCTGGGAACTACGAGCAGTACTTC. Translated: CASSEVFAGGSSGNYEQYF.

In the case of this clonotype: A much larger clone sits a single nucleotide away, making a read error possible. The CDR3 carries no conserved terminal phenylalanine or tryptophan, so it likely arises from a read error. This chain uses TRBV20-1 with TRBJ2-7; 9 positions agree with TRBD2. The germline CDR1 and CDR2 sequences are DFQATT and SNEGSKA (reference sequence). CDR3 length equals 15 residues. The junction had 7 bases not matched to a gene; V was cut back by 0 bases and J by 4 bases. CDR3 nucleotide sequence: TGCAGTGCTAGAGACCTGAATAGCGGGAGATACGAGCAGTACTGC. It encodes CSARDLNSGRYEQYC.

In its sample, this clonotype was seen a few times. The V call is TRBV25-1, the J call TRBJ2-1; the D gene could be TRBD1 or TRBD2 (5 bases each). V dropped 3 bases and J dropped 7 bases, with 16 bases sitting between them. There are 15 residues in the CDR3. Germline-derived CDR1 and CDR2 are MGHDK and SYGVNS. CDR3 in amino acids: CASSDRGLIRNEQFF. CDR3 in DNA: TGTGCCAGCAGTGACCGGGGCCTCATCCGGAATGAGCAGTTCTTC.

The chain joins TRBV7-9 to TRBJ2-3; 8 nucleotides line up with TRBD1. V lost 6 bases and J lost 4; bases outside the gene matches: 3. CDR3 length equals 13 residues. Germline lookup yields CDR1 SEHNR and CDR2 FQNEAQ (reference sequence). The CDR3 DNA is TGTGCCAGCAGACGGGGACAGGCAGATACGCAGTATTTT. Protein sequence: CASRRGQADTQYF. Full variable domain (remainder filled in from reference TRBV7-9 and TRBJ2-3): DTGVSQNPRHKITKRGQNVTFRCDPISEHNRLYWYRQTLGQGPEFLTYFQNEAQLEKSRLLSDRFSAERPKGSFSTLEIQRTEQGDSAMYLCASRRGQADTQYFGPGTRLTVL.

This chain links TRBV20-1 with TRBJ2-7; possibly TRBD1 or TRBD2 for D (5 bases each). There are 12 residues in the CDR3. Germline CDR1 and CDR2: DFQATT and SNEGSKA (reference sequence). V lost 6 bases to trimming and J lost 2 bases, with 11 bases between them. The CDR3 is CSAMGVTYEQYF. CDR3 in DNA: TGCAGTGCCATGGGGGTAACCTACGAGCAGTACTTC.

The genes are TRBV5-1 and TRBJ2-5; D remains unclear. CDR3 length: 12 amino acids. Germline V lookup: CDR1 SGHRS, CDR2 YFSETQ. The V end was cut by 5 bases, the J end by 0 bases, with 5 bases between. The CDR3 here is CASRKYQETQYF. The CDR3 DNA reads TGCGCCAGCAGAAAGTACCAAGAGACCCAGTACTTC.

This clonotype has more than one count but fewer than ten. The CDR3 nucleotides are TGCAGTGCTACAGGGTTAACTAACTATGGCTACACCTTC. As protein: CSATGLTNYGYTF. The chain couples TRBV20-1 to TRBJ1-2; possible D gene TRBD1, 5 bases. The ends were cut back, 4 bases at V and 0 bases at J, with 9 bases in the middle. The CDR3 is 13 amino acids. CDR1 DFQATT and CDR2 SNEGSKA come from the germline V gene (reference sequence).

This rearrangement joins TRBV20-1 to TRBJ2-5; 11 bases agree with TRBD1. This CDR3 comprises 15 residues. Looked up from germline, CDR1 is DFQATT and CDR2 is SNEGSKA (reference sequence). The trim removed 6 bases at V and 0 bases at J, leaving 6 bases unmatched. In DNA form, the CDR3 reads TGCAGTGCCCTTGGGACAGGGGGAAACCAAGAGACCCAGTACTTC. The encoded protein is CSALGTGGNQETQYF.

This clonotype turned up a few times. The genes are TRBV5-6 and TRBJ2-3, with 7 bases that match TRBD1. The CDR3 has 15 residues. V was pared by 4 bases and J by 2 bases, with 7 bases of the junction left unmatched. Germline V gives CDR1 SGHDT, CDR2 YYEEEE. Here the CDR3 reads CASSPGQVFTDTQYF. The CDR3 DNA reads TGTGCCAGCAGCCCTGGACAGGTCTTCACAGATACGCAGTATTTT.